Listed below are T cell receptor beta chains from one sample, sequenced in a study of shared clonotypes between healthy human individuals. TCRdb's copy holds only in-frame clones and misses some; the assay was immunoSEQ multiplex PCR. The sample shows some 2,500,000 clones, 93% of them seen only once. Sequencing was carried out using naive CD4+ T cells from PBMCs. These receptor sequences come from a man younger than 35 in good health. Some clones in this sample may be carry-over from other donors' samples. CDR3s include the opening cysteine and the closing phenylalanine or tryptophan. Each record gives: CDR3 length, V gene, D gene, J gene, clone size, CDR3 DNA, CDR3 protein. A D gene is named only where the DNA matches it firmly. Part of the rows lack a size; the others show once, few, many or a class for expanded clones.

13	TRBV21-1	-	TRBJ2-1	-	TGTGCCAGCAGCCCCTTAGAGGGAGATGAGCAGTTCTTC	CASSPLEGDEQFF
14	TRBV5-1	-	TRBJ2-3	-	TGCGCCAGCAGCTTAATACAGGGATCAGATACGCAGTATTTT	CASSLIQGSDTQYF
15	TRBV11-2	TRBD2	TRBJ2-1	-	TGTGCCAGCAGCACAAGACTAGCGGGAGGTGGTGAGCAGTTCTTC	CASSTRLAGGGEQFF
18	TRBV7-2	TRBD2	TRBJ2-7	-	TGTGCCAGCAGCTTAGTAGGGACTAGCGGGAGGCCCTCCTACGAGCAGTACTTC	CASSLVGTSGRPSYEQYF
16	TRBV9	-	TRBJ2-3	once	TGTGCCAGCAGCGTAGACCCAGGGGTAGCCACAGATACGCAGTATTTT	CASSVDPGVATDTQYF
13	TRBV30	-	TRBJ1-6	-	TGTGCCTGGAGTGTAGACAGTTCTTCACCCCTCCACTTT	CAWSVDSSSPLHF
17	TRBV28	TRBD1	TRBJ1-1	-	TGTGCCAGCAGTACGCCACCAGGGGGGGGGTTAAACACTGAAGCTTTCTTT	CASSTPPGGGLNTEAFF
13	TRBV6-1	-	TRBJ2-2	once	TGTGCCAGCACTGGGGACCTCACCGGGGAGCTGTTTTTT	CASTGDLTGELFF
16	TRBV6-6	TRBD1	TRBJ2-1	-	TGTGCCAGCAGCGGACAGGCGGGACAGGGTGGCAATGAGCAGTTCTTC	CASSGQAGQGGNEQFF
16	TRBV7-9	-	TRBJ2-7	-	TGTGCCAGCAGCTTAGAAGCGGGCAGCGCATCTAGGGAGCAGTACTTC	CASSLEAGSASREQYF
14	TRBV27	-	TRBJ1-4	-	TGTGCCAGCAGCCCGACAGCAACTAATGAAAAACTGTTTTTT	CASSPTATNEKLFF
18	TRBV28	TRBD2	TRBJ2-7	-	TGTGCCAGCATTAATCGGGCCGGGAGGCAAACGAAGAACTACGAGCAGTACTTC	CASINRAGRQTKNYEQYF
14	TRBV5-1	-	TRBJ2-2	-	TGCGCCAGCAGCGGACAGTCAAACACCGGGGAGCTGTTTTTT	CASSGQSNTGELFF
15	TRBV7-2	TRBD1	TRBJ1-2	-	TGTGCCAGCAGCTCGTACAGGGGGGTTACCTCTGGCTACACCTTC	CASSSYRGVTSGYTF
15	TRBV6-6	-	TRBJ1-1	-	TGTGCCAGCAGCTCTATTTCTGGGTTCGGAAAAGAAGCTTTCTTT	CASSSISGFGKEAFF
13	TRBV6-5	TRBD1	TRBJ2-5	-	TGTGCCAGCACCGAAGAGGGGGCAGGGACCCAGTACTTC	CASTEEGAGTQYF
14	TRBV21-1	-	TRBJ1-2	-	TGTGCCAGCAGCGCCAGGGGCAGTGGCTATGGCTACACCTTC	CASSARGSGYGYTF
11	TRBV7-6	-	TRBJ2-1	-	TGTGCCAGCGCAGGGGTAGGTGAGCAGTTCTTC	CASAGVGEQFF
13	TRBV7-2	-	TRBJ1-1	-	TGTGCCAGCAGCTTAGAGGCGGGGGGAGAAGCTTTCTTT	CASSLEAGGEAFF
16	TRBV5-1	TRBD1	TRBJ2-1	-	TGCGCCAGCAACCCTGCGGGACAGGGGGCATTCAATGAGCAGTTCTTC	CASNPAGQGAFNEQFF
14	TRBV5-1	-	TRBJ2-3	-	TGCGCCAGCAGCAATCTGGGGGGCACAGATACGCAGTATTTT	CASSNLGGTDTQYF
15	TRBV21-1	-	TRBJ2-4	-	TGTGCCAGCTCGGGGGACAGGGAATCCAAAAACATTCAGTACTTC	CASSGDRESKNIQYF
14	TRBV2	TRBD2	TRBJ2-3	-	TGTGCCAGCAGGGAGACTAGCGGGAGGAATACGCAGTATTTT	CASRETSGRNTQYF
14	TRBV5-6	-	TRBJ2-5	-	TGTGCCAGCAGCTTGTACTCGAACTGGGGGACCCAGTACTTC	CASSLYSNWGTQYF